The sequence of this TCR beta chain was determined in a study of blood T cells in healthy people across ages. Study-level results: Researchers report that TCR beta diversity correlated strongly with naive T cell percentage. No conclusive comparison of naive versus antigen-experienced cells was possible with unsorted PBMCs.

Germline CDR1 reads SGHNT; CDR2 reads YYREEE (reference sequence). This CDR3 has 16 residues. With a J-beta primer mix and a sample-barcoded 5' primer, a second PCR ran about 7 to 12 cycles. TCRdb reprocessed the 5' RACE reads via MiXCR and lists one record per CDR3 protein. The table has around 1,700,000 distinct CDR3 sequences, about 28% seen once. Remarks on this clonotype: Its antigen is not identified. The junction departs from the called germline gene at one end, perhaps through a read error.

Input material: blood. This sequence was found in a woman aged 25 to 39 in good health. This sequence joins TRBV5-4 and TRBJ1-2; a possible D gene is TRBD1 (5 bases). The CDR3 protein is CASSLDLQEANCGYTF. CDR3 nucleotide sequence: TGTGCCAGCAGCTTGGATCTACAGGAAGCTAACTGTGGCTACACCTTC.